This T cell receptor beta chain was sequenced for a study of blood T cell repertoires in COVID-19. The overall study: In each case, the material was cDNA or gDNA derived from T cells, B-cell-depleted T cells, or PBMCs.

Per the study methods: Nucleated cell number was recorded as an estimate derived from reference gene primer amplification. Sequencing used immunoSEQ multiplex PCR; TCRdb keeps in-frame clones, though not all of them. For V, J and clone size, that table is used; D and trimming come from the DNA. The sample holds 150,000 or so clones; 75% to 90% are singletons and the top ten take roughly 13%. Seattle-derived patients entered the study during active infection and were followed longitudinally. CDR3 length equals 15 residues. Germline V gives CDR1 SGHTA, CDR2 FQGNSA. V dropped 5 bases and J dropped 7 bases, with 18 bases sitting between them.

The origin of this receptor is a man aged 18-30 years with COVID-19, enrolled during active disease. The rearrangement joins TRBV7-2 to TRBJ2-1; TRBD2 is a possible D gene (5 bases). Sequencing was carried out using peripheral blood. In nucleotides, the CDR3 is TGTGCCAGCAGCCCCCTTAATTCGGGAAATAATGAGCAGTTCTTC. Amino acid sequence: CASSPLNSGNNEQFF.